Many counts were recorded for the clone carrying this TCR beta chain. The antigen is undetermined. Other nucleotide sequences from this sample produce the same CDR3. Original handling: Clinicopathological groups differed in CDR3, with these differences serving to build a distant-metastasis classifier for papillary thyroid cancer. TCRdb re-called the PCR reads through MiXCR. The V and J calls and clone size are TCRdb's, not the authors'. Among 20,000 to 25,000 clones listed, 12% were seen once. Thyroid surgery had not been preceded by any treatment in any patient. This sample stems from a study of metastatic and nonmetastatic thyroid tumors. In the study overall: Blood and tumor or nodule tissue repertoires from malignant and benign thyroid patients were compared.

Points from the study as a whole: Malignant thyroid tumors reportedly exceeded benign nodules significantly in TCR beta diversity, with the difference appearing in blood and tumor.

V was pared by 5 bases and J by 6 bases, with 15 bases between. The CDR3 consists of 15 residues. Germline-derived CDR1 and CDR2 are SGHRS and YFSETQ. The source material was blood. This TCR was recovered from a male donor with papillary thyroid cancer or a benign thyroid nodule (not recorded which). Some clones in this sample may be carry-over from other donors' samples. The V call is TRBV5-1, the J call TRBJ1-6, with D possibly being TRBD1 (6 bases). The CDR3 region is CASSLQGTGNSPLHF. CDR3 in DNA: TGCGCCAGCAGTTTACAGGGCACTGGTAATTCACCCCTCCACTTT. The entire variable domain, with the rest obtained from reference TRBV5-1 and TRBJ1-6, is as follows: KAGVTQTPRYLIKTRGQQVTLSCSPISGHRSVSWYQQTPGQGLQFLFEYFSETQRNKGNFPGRFSGRQFSNSRSEMNVSTLELGDSALYLCASSLQGTGNSPLHFGNGTRLTVT.